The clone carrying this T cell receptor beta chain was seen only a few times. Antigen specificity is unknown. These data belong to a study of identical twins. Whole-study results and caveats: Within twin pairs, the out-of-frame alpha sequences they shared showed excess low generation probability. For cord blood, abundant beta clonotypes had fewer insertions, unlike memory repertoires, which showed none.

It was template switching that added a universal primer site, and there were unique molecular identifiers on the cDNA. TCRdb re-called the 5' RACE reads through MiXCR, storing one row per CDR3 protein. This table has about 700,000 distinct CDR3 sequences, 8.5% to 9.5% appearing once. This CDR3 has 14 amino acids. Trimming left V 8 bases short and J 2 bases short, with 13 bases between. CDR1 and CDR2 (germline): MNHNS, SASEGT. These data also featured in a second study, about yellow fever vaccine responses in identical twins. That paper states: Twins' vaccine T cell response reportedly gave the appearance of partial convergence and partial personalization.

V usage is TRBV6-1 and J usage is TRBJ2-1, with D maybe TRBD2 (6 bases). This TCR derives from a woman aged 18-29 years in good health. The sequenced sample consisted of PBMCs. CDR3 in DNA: TGTGCCAGCGACCGGGAGCAAACCTACAATGAGCAGTTCTTC. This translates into CASDREQTYNEQFF.